Listed here are 11 T cell receptor beta chains from one sample, sequenced in a study of Graves' ophthalmopathy and Graves' hyperthyroidism (dated by TCRdb to about 2018). The data were produced on an Illumina HiSeq 2000. For repertoire sequencing, TCR beta CDR3 regions were amplified from RNA transcripts. The first round of RT-PCR was done with HTBI primers and the Qiagen OneStep RT-PCR kit, and was followed by a second round of multiplex PCR, then size selection and purification. TCRdb itself trimmed the public reads at Q25 with fastp, ran MiXCR and retained productive beta chains. Entries are consolidated by CDR3 protein sequence, retaining the most common genes and DNA. The sample has about 390,000 distinct CDR3 sequences on record, roughly 15% of them singletons. The top ten constitute about 2.4% of the sample. Sample: peripheral blood. The receptors were gathered from an adult woman with stable Graves' hyperthyroidism.

A word on this clonotype: This may be a read error: a much more frequent sequence differs by one nucleotide. The chain combines TRBV12-3 or TRBV12-4 with TRBJ2-2, with D maybe TRBD2 (5 bases). CDR3 length: 12 residues. The CDR3 DNA is TGTGCCAGCAGTTCCAACGCCGGGGAGCTGTGTTTT. Its protein product is CASSSNAGELCF.

This clonotype showed up many times. The chain couples TRBV20-1 to TRBJ2-5, with 8 bases lining up with TRBD2. With V trimmed by 6 bases and J by 3 bases, 12 bases remained unmatched. The CDR3 runs to 15 residues. Germline values: CDR1 DFQATT, CDR2 SNEGSKA (reference sequence). CDR3 sequence reads: CSAYSGSSGEETQYF. CDR3 nucleotide sequence: TGCAGTGCATACAGCGGGAGTAGTGGCGAAGAGACCCAGTACTTC.

This clonotype was observed at least ten times. The J gene is TRBJ1-6, the V gene TRBV10-3; D remains ambiguous. This CDR3 spans 13 amino acids. From germline, CDR1 is ENHRY and CDR2 SYGVKD. Trimming removed 8 bases from V and 4 bases from J, with 9 bases in between. The CDR3 reads CAIGDKYNSPLHF. The DNA for the CDR3 is TGTGCCATCGGCGACAAGTATAATTCACCCCTCCACTTT.

The table lists this clonotype with many counts. The chain uses TRBV18 and TRBJ2-7; D may be TRBD1 (7 bases). The ends were cut back, 1 base at V and 4 bases at J, with 17 bases in the middle. Germline CDR1 and CDR2: KGHSH and LQKENI. CDR3 length: 16 residues. CDR3 sequence reads: CASSPLGTAGGYEQYF. CDR3 in DNA: TGTGCCAGCTCACCACTGGGGACAGCCGGGGGATACGAGCAGTACTTC.

This clonotype was seen a handful of times. The germline gene is not matched at one end of the junction; a read error may be the cause. The chain employs TRBV11-2 and TRBJ2-4, with D tentatively TRBD1 (6 bases). This CDR3 is built from 15 residues. Looked up from germline, CDR1 is SGHAT and CDR2 is FQNNGV. In DNA form, the CDR3 reads TGTGCCAGCAGCGTAGTATCAGGGGTCTGGAACATTAAGTACTTC. Amino acids: CASSVVSGVWNIKYF.

This chain connects TRBV20-1 to TRBJ2-7; 7 bases line up with TRBD1. CDR1 DFQATT and CDR2 SNEGSKA come from the germline V gene (reference sequence). The CDR3 length is 15 residues. V shed 5 bases, J shed 3 bases, and the junction held 13 bases outside the gene matches. In DNA, the CDR3 is TGCAGTGCTCCCCGGGGACAGCGCCCTAGCTACGAGCAGTACTTC. It translates to CSAPRGQRPSYEQYF.

The chain recombines TRBV28 with TRBJ1-5; D not resolved. CDR1 and CDR2 from the germline V gene are MDHEN and SYDVKM. Between the trimmed V and J ends, which lost 5 bases and 6 bases, there was a span of 8 bases. This CDR3 comprises 12 residues. CDR3 protein: CASSVGAQPQHF. The CDR3 coding sequence is TGTGCCAGCAGTGTGGGTGCTCAGCCCCAGCATTTT.

The rearrangement uses TRBV6-2 or TRBV6-3 and TRBJ1-2; D is unclear. V was pared by 6 bases and J by 8 bases, with 13 bases between. This CDR3 contains 12 residues. Per germline, CDR1 MNHEY and CDR2 SVGEGT. As DNA, the CDR3 is TGTGCCAGCAGCCCCACAGCGTGGGGCTACACCTTC. It is translated as CASSPTAWGYTF.

This clonotype has a count of ten or more. J is TRBJ2-7 and V is TRBV6-5, with a possible D match to TRBD1 (6 bases). The V end lost 5 bases, the J end lost 3 bases, and 14 bases lay between the germline ends. This CDR3 comprises 14 residues. Germline V gene lookup returns CDR1 MNHEY and CDR2 SVGAGI. Here the CDR3 DNA reads TGTGCCAGCAGTACACAGGGTAACATCTACGAGCAGTACTTC. Protein product: CASSTQGNIYEQYF.

This chain links TRBV27 with TRBJ1-4, with D tentatively TRBD1 (5 bases). The CDR3 is 16 residues long. Germline V lookup: CDR1 MNHEY, CDR2 SMNVEV (reference sequence). Between the trimmed V and J ends, which lost 0 bases and 11 bases, there was a span of 19 bases. For the CDR3, the DNA is TGTGCCAGCAGTTTATCACCGGGGCCCCCTGAGGAGAAACTGTTTTTT. Protein product: CASSLSPGPPEEKLFF.

At least ten counts were recorded for this clonotype. A much more abundant neighbour one base away suggests this may be a read error. V and J are TRBV27 and TRBJ1-2; D uncertain. Germline CDR1 and CDR2: MNHEY and SMNVEV (reference sequence). V was cut by 10 bases and J by 1 base, with 19 bases left in between. The CDR3 loop spans 15 amino acids. CDR3 amino acids: CATKEAGLINYGYTF. The CDR3, as DNA: TGTGCCACCAAGGAGGCAGGCCTAATTAACTATGGCTACACCTTC.